This T cell receptor (beta chain) is drawn from a study of control samples from healthy donors and cancer patients. Profiling relied on immunoSEQ multiplex PCR, and the TCRdb table lists in-frame clones only, not all of them. Seen here are about 12,000 clones, 90% to 95% observed once, and the top ten hold around 14%. The CDR3 runs to 13 residues. Germline CDR1 reads SGHAT; CDR2 reads FQNNGV. Concerning this clone itself: A read error may produce the germline difference seen at one junction end.

This chain connects TRBV11-2 to TRBJ1-6; 12 positions agree with TRBD1. The source material was PBMCs. This TCR came from an elderly man with lung cancer. Written as DNA, the CDR3 is TGTGCCAGCAGCTTAGGGGGGACAGGGGGCGTTTTCTTT. Protein product: CASSLGGTGGVFF.